The clone carrying this TCR beta chain showed up just a few times. What it recognizes is unknown. This specimen comes from a study of beta chain features in type 1 diabetes. TCRB transcripts that were expressed got sequenced, as all of the isolated RNA had been reverse transcribed. Method: immunoSEQ multiplex PCR; TCRdb's copy keeps in-frame clones and lacks some. Among 10,000 to 15,000 clones listed, 40% to 55% were seen once. V trimming: 5 bases; J trimming: 8 bases; junction bases outside the gene matches: 5. Germline assignment: CDR1 SGHTA and CDR2 FQGNSA. CDR3 length: 13 residues. Study-level findings and limits: Sequencing used cDNA, and cells with high TCR expression could therefore be over-represented. Researchers report that Type 1 diabetes patients had moderately but significantly shorter TCRB CDR3s across all four CD4+ subsets. A PCR bias possibly favoring shorter templates would apply equally to patients and controls. Naive, central memory and Treg TCRB repertoires appeared more alike in patients than in healthy donors.

Sequenced sample: stem cell memory CD4+ T cells from blood. The sequence was collected from a man aged 18-30 years in good health. The chain recombines TRBV7-2 with TRBJ2-1, with TRBD1 matching 8 bases. The CDR3 reads CASSPDRGDEQFF. The CDR3, as DNA: TGTGCCAGCAGCCCTGACAGGGGCGATGAGCAGTTCTTC.